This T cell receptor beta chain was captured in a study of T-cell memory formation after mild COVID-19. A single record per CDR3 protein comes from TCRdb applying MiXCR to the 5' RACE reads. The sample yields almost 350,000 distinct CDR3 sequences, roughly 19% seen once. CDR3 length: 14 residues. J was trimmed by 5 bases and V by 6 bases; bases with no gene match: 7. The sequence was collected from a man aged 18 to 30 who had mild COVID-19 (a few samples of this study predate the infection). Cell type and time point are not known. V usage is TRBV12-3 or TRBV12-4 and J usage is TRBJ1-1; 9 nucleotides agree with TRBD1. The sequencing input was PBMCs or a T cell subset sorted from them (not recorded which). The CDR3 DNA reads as TGTGCCAGCAGGTTGACAGGGGGTTGGACTGAAGCTTTCTTT. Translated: CASRLTGGWTEAFF.